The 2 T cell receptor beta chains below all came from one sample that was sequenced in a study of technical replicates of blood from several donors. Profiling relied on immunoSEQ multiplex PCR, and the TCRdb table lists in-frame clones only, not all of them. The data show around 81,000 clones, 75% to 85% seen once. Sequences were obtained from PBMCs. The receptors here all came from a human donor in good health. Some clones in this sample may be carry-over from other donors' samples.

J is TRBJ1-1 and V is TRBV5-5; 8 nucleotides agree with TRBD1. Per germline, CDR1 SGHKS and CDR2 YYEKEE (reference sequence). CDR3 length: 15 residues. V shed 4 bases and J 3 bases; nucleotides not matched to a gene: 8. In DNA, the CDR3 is TGTGCCAGCAGCCCCACAGGGGGTGAGGACACTGAAGCTTTCTTT. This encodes CASSPTGGEDTEAFF.

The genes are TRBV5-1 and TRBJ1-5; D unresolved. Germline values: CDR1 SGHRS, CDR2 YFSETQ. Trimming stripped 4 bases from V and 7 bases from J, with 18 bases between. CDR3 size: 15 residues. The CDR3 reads CASSPDITPGQPQHF. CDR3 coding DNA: TGCGCCAGCAGCCCCGACATTACACCCGGACAGCCCCAGCATTTT. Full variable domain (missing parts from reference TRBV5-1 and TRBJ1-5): KAGVTQTPRYLIKTRGQQVTLSCSPISGHRSVSWYQQTPGQGLQFLFEYFSETQRNKGNFPGRFSGRQFSNSRSEMNVSTLELGDSALYLCASSPDITPGQPQHFGDGTRLSIL.